This T cell receptor (beta chain) was documented in a study of blood T cell repertoires in COVID-19. Study summary: The study drew acute and convalescent COVID-19 samples from the United States, Italy and Spain. PBMCs, B-cell-depleted T cells, or T cells were the source of the cDNA or gDNA that made up the material.

Under the authors' procedure: The assay estimated nucleated cells by amplifying reference gene primers. Sequencing used immunoSEQ multiplex PCR; TCRdb keeps in-frame clones, though not all of them. V and J calls and clone size come straight from that table; D and trimming were deduced from the DNA. The data show 90,000 to 120,000 clones, about 87% seen once. Per germline, CDR1 MNHEY and CDR2 SVGAGI. This CDR3 is 15 amino acids long. Note on this clone: Germline and junction disagree at one end, which may indicate a read error.

This TCR was sampled from a man over 45 with active or convalescent COVID-19. This chain connects TRBV6-5 to TRBJ2-4; D gene ambiguous. Sequencing was performed on peripheral blood. This CDR3 reads CASNYEVLAKNIQYF. CDR3 nucleotides: TGTGCCAGCAATTACGAGGTACTAGCCAAAAACATTCAGTACTTC.